The 24 T cell receptor beta chains listed next were all sequenced from one sample in a study of cytomegalovirus exposure and HLA in healthy donors. This PCR relied on a set of 60 Vbeta primers and 13 Jbeta primers. Using immunoSEQ multiplex PCR, the repertoire was profiled, and TCRdb retains in-frame clones only, with some absent. This table holds approximately 40,000 clones, approximately 71% found once. The source material was PBMCs. The source is a man aged 45-65 years in good health and CMV-seropositive.

J is TRBJ1-4 and V is TRBV5-1, with D possibly being TRBD1 (6 bases). Germline lookup yields CDR1 SGHRS and CDR2 YFSETQ. This CDR3 region has 14 residues. Trimming took off 4 bases at V and 8 bases at J, with 15 bases between the two ends. The CDR3 here is CASSPIGGEEKLFF. For the CDR3, the DNA is TGCGCCAGCAGCCCGATAGGGGGTGAGGAAAAACTGTTTTTT.

The gene calls are TRBV11-1 and TRBJ1-2, with D perhaps matching TRBD1 (6 bases). This CDR3 is 14 amino acids long. CDR1 and CDR2 from the germline V gene are SGHAT and FQDESV (reference sequence). Trimming removed 5 bases at V and 7 bases at J, with 17 bases between. CDR3 residues: CASSPRPGVGGYTF. In nucleotides, the CDR3 is TGTGCCAGCAGCCCCCGTCCAGGGGTGGGTGGCTACACCTTC.

The chain recombines TRBV5-1 with TRBJ1-2; 11 bases fit TRBD1. CDR1 and CDR2 from the germline V gene are SGHRS and YFSETQ. Unmatched junction bases numbered 10, after V lost 0 bases and J lost 6 bases. The CDR3 contains 17 residues. CDR3 nucleotide sequence: TGCGCCAGCAGCTTGGGGGACAGGGGGATTAGGGCCGATGGCTACACCTTC. Translated, it gives CASSLGDRGIRADGYTF.

This clone is medium-sized by share. DNA for the CDR3: TGTGCCAGCATTGATGACAGGGGGCTAGGAAACACCATATATTTT. It translates to CASIDDRGLGNTIYF. V gene TRBV6-5 combines with J gene TRBJ1-3, with TRBD1 identical over 10 bases. J lost 4 bases, V lost 7 bases, and 7 bases had no gene match. Germline assignment: CDR1 MNHEY and CDR2 SVGAGI. The CDR3 contains 15 residues.

This clone was picked up a small number of times. The chain links TRBV19 to TRBJ1-1; D unresolved. This CDR3 comprises 13 residues. Trimming stripped 2 bases from V and 1 base from J, with 5 bases between. CDR1 LNHDA and CDR2 SQIVND come from the germline V gene (reference sequence). The CDR3 here is CASSIMANTEAFF. Written as DNA, the CDR3 is TGTGCCAGTAGTATAATGGCGAACACTGAAGCTTTCTTT.

V is TRBV7-8 and J is TRBJ1-5, with D possibly TRBD1 on 5 matching bases. V was shortened by 5 bases and J by 2 bases, with 13 bases between the two germline ends. The germline V gene has CDR1 SGHVS and CDR2 FQNEAQ. The CDR3 loop spans 15 amino acids. This CDR3 is CASSAQGLGNQPQHF. CDR3 bases: TGTGCCAGCAGCGCGCAGGGTTTGGGCAATCAGCCCCAGCATTTT.

This chain connects TRBV7-7 to TRBJ2-5; D is ambiguous. Per germline, CDR1 SSHAT and CDR2 FNYEAQ (reference sequence). This CDR3 has 14 amino acids. The V and J ends lost 1 base and 0 bases respectively, with 6 bases between them. The CDR3 bases are TGTGCCAGCAGCTTAGGCCTAAACCAAGAGACCCAGTACTTC. It specifies CASSLGLNQETQYF.

This clone was recorded once. The chain has TRBV18 and TRBJ2-1; D not certain. Trimming cost V 3 bases and J 0 bases, with 9 bases left between them. Germline V gene lookup returns CDR1 KGHSH and CDR2 LQKENI. The CDR3 runs 15 residues. CDR3 DNA sequence: TGTGCCAGCTCACCGAGCCTGAGCTCCTACAATGAGCAGTTCTTC. Its protein is CASSPSLSSYNEQFF.

Points on this clone: A read error is likely, as this CDR3 ends without the conserved phenylalanine or tryptophan. The CDR3 sequence is CASSKANYGYTL. CDR3 bases: TGTGCCAGCAGTAAAGCTAACTATGGCTACACCCTC. The chain links TRBV6-1 to TRBJ1-2; no definite D call. In germline, CDR1 is MNHNS, CDR2 SASEGT. The CDR3 consists of 12 residues.

This chain uses TRBV27 with TRBJ1-1, with TRBD1 matching over 12 bases. This CDR3 contains 14 residues. Looked up from germline, CDR1 is MNHEY and CDR2 is SMNVEV (reference sequence). V lost 5 bases and J lost 9; bases outside the gene matches: 7. CDR3 loop: CASSKGRDRGQAFF. The CDR3 nucleotides read TGTGCCAGCAGTAAGGGACGGGACAGGGGGCAAGCTTTCTTT.

The rearrangement joins TRBV11-1 to TRBJ2-7, with 10 bases matching TRBD1. The CDR3 loop spans 15 amino acids. V was clipped by 2 bases and J by 5 bases; unmatched bases: 6. Germline-derived CDR1 and CDR2 are SGHAT and FQDESV (reference sequence). The CDR3: CASSLRQGAENEQYF. The CDR3 region has the DNA TGTGCCAGCAGCTTACGACAGGGGGCGGAAAACGAGCAGTACTTC.

The V gene is TRBV18, the J gene TRBJ1-1, with TRBD1 identical over 8 bases. Trimming took 1 base from V and 0 from J; bases not matched to a gene: 4. CDR1 is KGHSH, CDR2 LQKENI, per germline. This CDR3 is 16 amino acids long. CDR3 residues: CASSPQGQGLNTEAFF. The CDR3 bases are TGTGCCAGCTCACCACAAGGACAGGGACTGAACACTGAAGCTTTCTTT.

This chain joins TRBV7-7 and TRBJ2-1, with 8 bases identical to TRBD1. The CDR3 covers 15 residues. Germline V gives CDR1 SSHAT, CDR2 FNYEAQ (reference sequence). The V gene end was trimmed by 3 bases and the J gene end by 6 bases; junction bases not matched to a gene: 7. The CDR3 nucleotides are TGTGCCAGCAGCTTTGGGCAGGGGGCTCCCAATGAGCAGTTCTTC. Translating gives CASSFGQGAPNEQFF.

The J gene is TRBJ1-4, the V gene TRBV7-6; 10 positions match TRBD1. The V and J ends lost 1 base and 8 bases, in that order; junction bases with no gene match: 13. Germline loops: CDR1 SGHVS, CDR2 FNYEAQ. The CDR3 totals 18 residues. Here the CDR3 reads CASSLVSGRGQGPEKLFF. In nucleotides, the CDR3 is TGTGCCAGCAGCTTAGTTTCCGGTCGGGGACAGGGGCCAGAAAAACTGTTTTTT.

The chain recombines TRBV7-2 with TRBJ2-7, with 11 bases identical to TRBD2. The length of the CDR3 is 17 residues. Germline V gives CDR1 SGHTA, CDR2 FQGNSA. The V gene end was trimmed by 5 bases and the J gene end by 7 bases; junction bases not matched to a gene: 16. The CDR3 loop reads CASSPLMVAGGRDEQYF. The CDR3 coding sequence is TGTGCCAGCAGCCCTCTTATGGTAGCGGGGGGGCGGGATGAGCAGTACTTC.

This clone was seen a few times. The CDR3 region has the DNA TGCGCCAGCAGCGCCAGCTCTGGGGCCAACGTCCTGACTTTC. This sequence encodes CASSASSGANVLTF. The rearrangement links TRBV5-1 to TRBJ2-6; D gene ambiguous. Germline CDR1 is SGHRS and CDR2 is YFSETQ. Trimming stripped 4 bases from V and 0 bases from J, with 5 bases between. The CDR3 contains 14 residues. The complete variable domain, with remaining parts taken from reference TRBV5-1 and TRBJ2-6, reads KAGVTQTPRYLIKTRGQQVTLSCSPISGHRSVSWYQQTPGQGLQFLFEYFSETQRNKGNFPGRFSGRQFSNSRSEMNVSTLELGDSALYLCASSASSGANVLTFGAGSRLTVL.

V is TRBV6-4 and J is TRBJ2-7; the D is unclear. The CDR3 is 13 amino acids. Deletions cut 5 bases from V and 3 bases from J, with 11 bases between. Per the germline V gene, CDR1 is MRHNA and CDR2 is SNTAGT. CDR3 nucleotide sequence: TGTGCCAGCAGTAGAGAGTCTGGCTACGAGCAGTACTTC. Its translation is CASSRESGYEQYF.

This rearrangement joins TRBV4-3 to TRBJ2-5; 9 nucleotides agree with TRBD2. Trimming took 0 bases from V and 5 from J; bases not matched to a gene: 4. This CDR3 has 15 residues. CDR1 and CDR2 from the germline V gene are LGHNA and YSLEER. As DNA, the CDR3 is TGCGCCAGCAGCCAAGAGCGGGGGGGCCAGGAGACCCAGTACTTC. Amino acid sequence: CASSQERGGQETQYF.

J is TRBJ2-5 and V is TRBV6-1; 9 bases agree with TRBD2. The CDR3 is made up of 15 amino acids. CDR1 and CDR2 (germline): MNHNS, SASEGT. Trimming at V came to 6 bases and at J to 3 bases, leaving 8 bases not matched to a gene. The CDR3 DNA reads TGTGCCAGCAGACCCACCGAGCGGGGGGAAGAGACCCAGTACTTC. Translating gives CASRPTERGEETQYF.

The sample holds one count of this clone. The J gene is TRBJ1-4, the V gene TRBV5-4, with a weak D call TRBD1 (5 bases). Germline assignment: CDR1 SGHNT and CDR2 YYREEE (reference sequence). The V and J ends lost 3 bases and 4 bases respectively, with 10 bases between them. The CDR3 is 14 amino acids. This CDR3 reads CASSSLGDNEKLFF. As DNA, the CDR3 is TGTGCCAGCAGCTCGCTAGGGGATAATGAAAAACTGTTTTTT.

The CDR3 DNA sequence: TGCGCCAGCAGCCGAGGGGGAACAGAACGTAGCACAGATACGCAGTATTTT. Translating it yields CASSRGGTERSTDTQYF. This rearrangement joins TRBV4-3 to TRBJ2-3; a possible D gene is TRBD1 (6 bases). Trimming cost V 4 bases and J 0 bases, with 17 bases left between them. In germline, CDR1 is LGHNA, CDR2 YSLEER. The CDR3 runs to 17 residues.

V gene TRBV12-5 combines with J gene TRBJ1-1; D uncertain. The germline gives CDR1 LGHNT, CDR2 FRNRAP. This CDR3 has 15 residues. V dropped 4 bases and J dropped 6 bases, with 18 bases sitting between them. DNA for the CDR3: TGTGCTAGTGGTTCCCGTGGATGGGAGGTGGCTGAAGCTTTCTTT. Residues: CASGSRGWEVAEAFF.

This rearrangement joins TRBV9 to TRBJ1-1, with a tentative D call TRBD1 (5 bases). The length of the CDR3 is 15 residues. V lost 4 bases and J 4 bases, leaving 17 bases between the germline ends. Germline CDR1 and CDR2: SGDLS and YYNGEE. CDR3 loop: CASSSSWGRVTEAFF. In nucleotides, the CDR3 is TGTGCCAGCAGCTCTTCCTGGGGCAGGGTCACTGAAGCTTTCTTT. The full variable domain, in which reference TRBV9 and TRBJ1-1 provide the parts outside the CDR3, is DSGVTQTPKHLITATGQRVTLRCSPRSGDLSVYWYQQSLDQGLQFLIQYYNGEERAKGNILERFSAQQFPDLHSELNLSSLELGDSALYFCASSSSWGRVTEAFFGQGTRLTVV.

The rearrangement links TRBV9 to TRBJ1-5; D may be TRBD1 (5 bases). Germline CDR1 and CDR2: SGDLS and YYNGEE. The CDR3 runs 14 residues. Trimming cost V 8 bases and J 6 bases, with 18 bases left between them. In DNA, the CDR3 is TGTGCCAGACCCGGGACTATCCACGGTCAGCCCCAGCATTTT. The encoded protein is CARPGTIHGQPQHF.